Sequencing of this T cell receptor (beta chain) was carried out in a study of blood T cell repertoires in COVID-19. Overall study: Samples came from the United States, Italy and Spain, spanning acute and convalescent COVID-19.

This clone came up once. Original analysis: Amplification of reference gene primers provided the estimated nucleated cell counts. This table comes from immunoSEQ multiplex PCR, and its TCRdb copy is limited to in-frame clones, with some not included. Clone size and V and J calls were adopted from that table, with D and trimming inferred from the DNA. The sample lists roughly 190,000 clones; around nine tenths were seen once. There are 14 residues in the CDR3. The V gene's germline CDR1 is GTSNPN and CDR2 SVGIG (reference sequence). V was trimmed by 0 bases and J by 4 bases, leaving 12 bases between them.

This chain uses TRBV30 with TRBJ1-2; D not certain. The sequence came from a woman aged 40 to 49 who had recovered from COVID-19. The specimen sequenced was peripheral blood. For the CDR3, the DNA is TGTGCCTGGAGTGTTATTACTTCGGTCTATGGCTACACCTTC. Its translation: CAWSVITSVYGYTF.